This T cell receptor (beta chain) was captured in a study of identical twins. Using its own MiXCR run on the 5' RACE reads, TCRdb lists one record per CDR3 protein. The data hold some 790,000 distinct CDR3 sequences, with 15% to 20% observed a single time. Germline V gene data show CDR1 as MGHDK and CDR2 as SYGVNS. Trimming removed 4 bases at V and 7 bases at J, with 2 bases between. This CDR3 spans 11 amino acids. This clonotype has just a few counts. The same specimen was also included in a second study, on T cells expressing NK-cell markers.

Sample: PBMCs. The chain carries TRBV25-1 and TRBJ1-6; the D is unclear. This TCR came from a woman aged 18-29 years in good health. The CDR3: CASSGNSPLHF. The DNA of the CDR3 is TGTGCCAGCAGTGGGAATTCACCCCTCCACTTT.